These 18 T cell receptor beta chains were all obtained from the same sample, sequenced in a study of identical twins. TCRdb fed the 5' RACE reads into MiXCR, producing one record per CDR3 protein. The table records 1.5 million to 2 million distinct CDR3 sequences, around 29% of them present only once. Sequenced: cord blood. These TCRs come from a newborn girl in good health.

The rearrangement links TRBV18 to TRBJ1-1, with TRBD1 as a possible D gene (5 bases). CDR1 is KGHSH, CDR2 LQKENI, per germline. With 3 bases removed from V and 10 bases from J, the gap between germline ends came to 9 bases. This CDR3 region has 11 residues. The CDR3, as DNA: TGTGCCAGCTCACCCGAAGGGGCAGCTTTCTTT. Translating gives CASSPEGAAFF.

The chain uses TRBV11-2 and TRBJ2-5; D is unresolved. From germline, CDR1 is SGHAT and CDR2 FQNNGV. Trimming pared 6 bases from V and 5 bases from J, leaving 13 bases between. This CDR3 region has 13 residues. Here the CDR3 DNA reads TGTGCCAGCAGTCCTAGTGCCAAGGAGACCCAGTACTTC. It yields the protein CASSPSAKETQYF. Supplemented by reference TRBV11-2 and TRBJ2-5, the full variable domain reads EAGVAQSPRYKIIEKRQSVAFWCNPISGHATLYWYQQILGQGPKLLIQFQNNGVVDDSQLPKDRFSAERLKGVDSTLKIQPAKLEDSAVYLCASSPSAKETQYFGPGTRLLVL.

This clonotype was detected a few times. The J gene is TRBJ2-5, the V gene TRBV7-9; D may be TRBD1 (5 bases). Germline-derived CDR1 and CDR2 are SEHNR and FQNEAQ (reference sequence). V dropped 1 base and J dropped 11 bases, with 14 bases sitting between them. The CDR3 runs to 13 residues. The CDR3 coding sequence is TGTGCCAGCAGCTTAGGACAGTTTGGAGAGCAGTACTTC. This gives the protein CASSLGQFGEQYF.

This rearrangement joins TRBV5-6 to TRBJ2-3; the match to TRBD2 covers 12 bases. The CDR3 is 17 amino acids. Looked up from germline, CDR1 is SGHDT and CDR2 is YYEEEE. Trimming at V came to 2 bases and at J to 5 bases, leaving 9 bases not matched to a gene. The CDR3 protein is CASSLPALAGGKDTQYF. The DNA for the CDR3 is TGTGCCAGCAGCTTACCCGCACTAGCGGGGGGCAAAGATACGCAGTATTTT. The full variable domain, in which reference TRBV5-6 and TRBJ2-3 provide the parts outside the CDR3, is DAGVTQSPTHLIKTRGQQVTLRCSPKSGHDTVSWYQQALGQGPQFIFQYYEEEERQRGNFPDRFSGHQFPNYSSELNVNALLLGDSALYLCASSLPALAGGKDTQYFGPGTRLTVL.

The chain recombines TRBV29-1 with TRBJ2-6; no reliable D call. With 5 bases removed from V and 0 bases from J, the gap between germline ends came to 8 bases. Per the germline V gene, CDR1 is SQVTM and CDR2 is ANQGSEA. There are 14 residues in the CDR3. In DNA, the CDR3 is TGCAGCGTTTCCCCCGTCTCTGGGGCCAACGTCCTGACTTTC. Translating it yields CSVSPVSGANVLTF. Looking up the rest from reference TRBV29-1 and TRBJ2-6 gives the full variable domain: SAVISQKPSRDICQRGTSLTIQCQVDSQVTMMFWYRQQPGQSLTLIATANQGSEATYESGFVIDKFPISRPNLTFSTLTVSNMSPEDSSIYLCSVSPVSGANVLTFGAGSRLTVL.

The CDR3 loop is CASRTGLGKATQYF. The CDR3 bases are TGTGCCAGCCGGACAGGGTTGGGGAAGGCGACCCAGTACTTC. The genes are TRBV2 and TRBJ2-5, with TRBD1 identical over 8 bases. Germline V gene sequence: CDR1 SNHLY, CDR2 FYNNEI. V was pared by 8 bases and J by 7 bases, with 12 bases of the junction left unmatched. The CDR3 contains 14 residues. Full variable domain (remainder filled in from reference TRBV2 and TRBJ2-5): EPEVTQTPSHQVTQMGQEVILRCVPISNHLYFYWYRQILGQKVEFLVSFYNNEISEKSEIFDDQFSVERPDGSNFTLKIRSTKLEDSAMYFCASRTGLGKATQYFGPGTRLLVL.

This clonotype was observed a few times. The genes are TRBV12-3 or TRBV12-4 and TRBJ1-6; D is unresolved. The V gene lost 2 bases and the J gene lost 7 bases, with 9 bases spanning the gap. This CDR3 contains 14 residues. CDR3 amino acids: CASSLFSGNSPLHF. Written as DNA, the CDR3 is TGTGCCAGCAGTTTATTTAGTGGCAATTCACCCCTCCACTTT.

This clonotype has a count of ten or more. The chain links TRBV4-1 to TRBJ2-4, with 10 bases that match TRBD2. The CDR3 length is 17 residues. CDR1 MGHRA and CDR2 YSYEKL come from the germline V gene. Trimming cost V 1 base and J 0 bases; bases outside gene matches: 3. CDR3 loop: CASSQGTSGVAKNIQYF. In nucleotides, the CDR3 is TGCGCCAGCAGCCAAGGGACTAGCGGAGTAGCCAAAAACATTCAGTACTTC.

This clonotype was seen many times. CDR3 sequence reads: CASSYSGTGGQPQHF. The CDR3 region has the DNA TGTGCCAGCAGTTACTCCGGGACAGGGGGTCAGCCCCAGCATTTT. The genes are TRBV6-5 and TRBJ1-5, with TRBD1 matching over 11 bases. Germline V gene sequence: CDR1 MNHEY, CDR2 SVGAGI. V lost 0 bases and J lost 6; bases outside the gene matches: 1. This CDR3 spans 15 amino acids.

The rearrangement uses TRBV12-3 or TRBV12-4 and TRBJ2-5; D perhaps matches TRBD1 (5 bases). This CDR3 has 15 residues. The V end was cut by 4 bases, the J end by 11 bases, with 23 bases between. CDR3 loop: CASSSRQSSYNEQYF. CDR3 bases: TGTGCCAGCAGTTCTCGACAGAGCTCCTACAATGAGCAGTACTTC.

This rearrangement joins TRBV29-1 to TRBJ2-2; D not resolved. Germline V gene lookup returns CDR1 SQVTM and CDR2 ANQGSEA. Trimming pared 6 bases from V and 4 bases from J, leaving 15 bases between. The CDR3 runs to 14 residues. In nucleotides, the CDR3 is TGCAGCGTGTCCCCGGACGGTCGCACCGGGGAGCTGTTTTTT. Its protein product is CSVSPDGRTGELFF.

This clonotype appeared a few times. The chain joins TRBV2 to TRBJ1-2, with 7 bases matching TRBD1. CDR3 size: 13 residues. With V trimmed by 11 bases and J by 4 bases, 10 bases remained unmatched. Germline V gives CDR1 SNHLY, CDR2 FYNNEI. The CDR3 region is CARSRDSSYGYTF. As DNA, the CDR3 is TGTGCCCGCTCCCGGGACAGTTCCTATGGCTACACCTTC.

The genes are TRBV12-3 or TRBV12-4 and TRBJ1-1; tentative D call: TRBD1 (6 bases). V was pared by 8 bases and J by 3 bases, with 13 bases between. The CDR3 is 13 amino acids. CDR3 in amino acids: CASLQGIDTEAFF. The CDR3 bases are TGTGCCAGCCTCCAGGGGATTGACACTGAAGCTTTCTTT.

The CDR3 loop is CASSSDRVAYF. CDR3 sequence (DNA): TGCGCCAGCAGCTCGGACAGGGTCGCGTACTTC. The chain couples TRBV5-1 to TRBJ2-5, with 8 positions matching TRBD1. Per germline, CDR1 SGHRS and CDR2 YFSETQ. V shed 3 bases, J shed 13 bases, and the junction held 5 bases outside the gene matches. This CDR3 comprises 11 residues.

Points on this clonotype: One junction end does not reproduce the germline sequence, and a read error may be involved. The J gene is TRBJ2-1, the V gene TRBV9; no clear D. Germline V gives CDR1 SGDLS, CDR2 YYNGEE. The CDR3 has 13 amino acids. CDR3 region: CASSVALVDERFF. In DNA, the CDR3 is TGTGCCAGCAGCGTAGCCTTAGTCGATGAGCGGTTCTTC.

As regards this clonotype: One end of the junction does not line up with germline, which may come from a read error. This chain joins TRBV6-2 or TRBV6-3 and TRBJ2-3, with D possibly TRBD2 on 5 matching bases. Germline lookup yields CDR1 MNHEY and CDR2 SVGEGT. The CDR3 is made up of 13 amino acids. CDR3 sequence (DNA): TGTGCCGGCAGTACCTCCGGGGCAGATACGCAGTATTTT. This encodes CAGSTSGADTQYF.

This clonotype was counted at least ten times. The junction departs from the called germline gene at one end, perhaps through a read error. The genes are TRBV5-1 and TRBJ2-6; unclear D gene. The germline gives CDR1 SGHRS, CDR2 YFSETQ. This CDR3 is built from 14 residues. The CDR3 reads CASSFGSGANVLTF. The CDR3 region has the DNA TGTGCCAGCAGTTTTGGCTCTGGGGCCAACGTCCTGACTTTC.

The chain joins TRBV20-1 to TRBJ1-2, with a possible D match to TRBD1 (5 bases). The ends were cut back, 2 bases at V and 7 bases at J, with 14 bases in the middle. The CDR3 totals 13 residues. The germline CDR1 and CDR2 sequences are DFQATT and SNEGSKA (reference sequence). CDR3 sequence: CSARKGQGSGYTF. DNA of the CDR3: TGCAGTGCTAGAAAGGGGCAGGGCTCTGGCTACACCTTC.